One and the same sample provided the 14 T cell receptor beta chains below, sequenced in a study of PD-1 blockade in mismatch repair-deficient tumors. Profiled with immunoSEQ multiplex PCR; TCRdb holds only in-frame clones, not every one. The sample yields 120,000 or so clones, around 87% seen once. This specimen consisted of peripheral blood, obtained 44 weeks after starting pembrolizumab. Source of these receptors: an adult with mismatch repair-deficient cancer.

This chain links TRBV11-3 with TRBJ2-1; D is ambiguous. Trimming removed 0 bases at V and 4 bases at J, with 4 bases between. The length of the CDR3 is 13 residues. Germline CDR1 is SGHNT and CDR2 is YENEEA. The CDR3 sequence is CASSLEVYNEQFF. For the CDR3, the DNA is TGTGCCAGCAGCTTAGAGGTTTACAATGAGCAGTTCTTC.

This clone occurred many times. CDR3 sequence (DNA): TGCGCCAGCAGCGTCGGGCGGGAGGCCGATGAGCAGTTCTTC. Its translation: CASSVGREADEQFF. The rearrangement joins TRBV4-3 to TRBJ2-1; the match to TRBD2 covers 8 bases. Germline assignment: CDR1 LGHNA and CDR2 YSLEER. The CDR3 length is 14 residues. The trim removed 5 bases at V and 8 bases at J, leaving 8 bases unmatched.

The rearrangement joins TRBV5-4 to TRBJ1-4; D call uncertain. Germline values: CDR1 SGHNT, CDR2 YYREEE (reference sequence). The CDR3 runs 14 residues. V was cut by 4 bases and J by 2 bases, with 9 bases left in between. In nucleotides, the CDR3 is TGTGCCAGCAGCCAGGACGGCACTAATGAAAAACTGTTTTTT. This gives the protein CASSQDGTNEKLFF. Based on the CDR3 plus reference TRBV5-4 and TRBJ1-4, the full variable domain is ETGVTQSPTHLIKTRGQQVTLRCSSQSGHNTVSWYQQALGQGPQFIFQYYREEENGRGNFPPRFSGLQFPNYSSELNVNALELDDSALYLCASSQDGTNEKLFFGSGTQLSVL.

This clone showed up just once. This chain uses TRBV11-2 with TRBJ1-2; D gene ambiguous. Trimming took off 2 bases at V and 4 bases at J, with 8 bases between the two ends. Per the germline V gene, CDR1 is SGHAT and CDR2 is FQNNGV. The CDR3 extends over 13 amino acids. CDR3 nucleotide sequence: TGTGCCAGCAGCTTAAGCCGTTTCTATGGCTACACCTTC. This gives the protein CASSLSRFYGYTF. Full variable domain (rest looked up from reference TRBV11-2 and TRBJ1-2): EAGVAQSPRYKIIEKRQSVAFWCNPISGHATLYWYQQILGQGPKLLIQFQNNGVVDDSQLPKDRFSAERLKGVDSTLKIQPAKLEDSAVYLCASSLSRFYGYTFGSGTRLTVV.

The chain couples TRBV5-4 to TRBJ2-1; D ambiguous. The germline CDR1 and CDR2 sequences are SGHNT and YYREEE (reference sequence). The CDR3 has 13 amino acids. V was shortened by 2 bases and J by 5 bases, with 8 bases between the two germline ends. CDR3 residues: CASSFRPNNEQFF. The CDR3 DNA is TGTGCCAGCAGCTTTCGGCCCAACAATGAGCAGTTCTTC.

The chain has TRBV4-1 and TRBJ1-1, with 7 bases fitting TRBD1. Trimming at V came to 5 bases and at J to 1 base, leaving 7 bases not matched to a gene. The CDR3 has 15 amino acids. From germline, CDR1 is MGHRA and CDR2 YSYEKL. CDR3 region: CASSGTGTANTEAFF. DNA of the CDR3: TGCGCCAGCAGCGGAACCGGGACAGCGAACACTGAAGCTTTCTTT.

The CDR3 DNA sequence: TGCGCCAGCAGCTTGGAGGGGGAAAGAACCGGGGAGCTGTTTTTT. Translation: CASSLEGERTGELFF. The genes are TRBV5-1 and TRBJ2-2; D is possibly TRBD1 (6 bases). The germline CDR1 and CDR2 sequences are SGHRS and YFSETQ. The ends were cut back, 0 bases at V and 5 bases at J, with 11 bases in the middle. This CDR3 has 15 amino acids.

This clone was seen a single time. The rearrangement uses TRBV25-1 and TRBJ2-5; D is possibly TRBD2 (5 bases). Germline assignment: CDR1 MGHDK and CDR2 SYGVNS. The CDR3 totals 11 residues. V was pared by 1 base and J by 10 bases, with 7 bases between. The CDR3: CASSESRDQYF. In nucleotides, the CDR3 is TGTGCCAGCAGTGAATCGAGGGACCAGTACTTC.

V gene TRBV27 combines with J gene TRBJ2-1; no clear D gene. The V gene lost 5 bases and the J gene lost 0 bases, with 11 bases spanning the gap. Germline lookup yields CDR1 MNHEY and CDR2 SMNVEV (reference sequence). The CDR3 covers 15 residues. The DNA for the CDR3 is TGTGCCAGCAGTGTCGGTATGGGCTCCTACAATGAGCAGTTCTTC. It translates to CASSVGMGSYNEQFF.

About this clone itself: This sample includes further DNA sequences coding for the same CDR3. The gene calls are TRBV19 and TRBJ2-7; either TRBD1 or TRBD2 may fit D (5 bases each). V dropped 5 bases and J dropped 0 bases, with 8 bases sitting between them. The CDR3 runs 13 residues. CDR1 and CDR2 (germline): LNHDA, SQIVND (reference sequence). The CDR3 coding sequence is TGTGCCAGTAGTGCAGGGAGCTCCTACGAGCAGTACTTC. Translated: CASSAGSSYEQYF.

As regards this clone: An end of the junction differs from the germline gene, which may be a read error. Other DNA sequences from this sample encode an identical CDR3 as well. This sequence joins TRBV29-1 and TRBJ2-5, with D tentatively TRBD1 or TRBD2 (6 bases each). This CDR3 has 13 residues. Germline assignment: CDR1 SQVTM and CDR2 ANQGSEA. The CDR3 DNA reads as TGCAGCGTCGAAGGGGGGACACAAGAGACCCAGTACTTC. The encoded protein is CSVEGGTQETQYF. The full variable domain, its missing parts supplied by reference TRBV29-1 and TRBJ2-5, is SAVISQKPSRDICQRGTSLTIQCQVDSQVTMMFWYRQQPGQSLTLIATANQGSEATYESGFVIDKFPISRPNLTFSTLTVSNMSPEDSSIYLCSVEGGTQETQYFGPGTRLLVL.

J is TRBJ2-3 and V is TRBV27, with 8 bases matching TRBD1. The V and J ends lost 5 bases and 4 bases, in that order; junction bases with no gene match: 8. Germline loops: CDR1 MNHEY, CDR2 SMNVEV (reference sequence). The CDR3 extends over 15 amino acids. The CDR3 sequence is CASSLGQVTADTQYF. The CDR3 nucleotides read TGTGCCAGCAGTCTGGGACAGGTCACAGCAGATACGCAGTATTTT.

This clone was seen more than once but under ten times. The chain is built from TRBV27 and TRBJ2-7; tentatively, D is TRBD2 (6 bases). This CDR3 region has 14 residues. CDR1 MNHEY and CDR2 SMNVEV come from the germline V gene (reference sequence). The V gene lost 4 bases and the J gene lost 3 bases, with 13 bases spanning the gap. CDR3 residues: CASSSYTSSYEQYF. In nucleotides, the CDR3 is TGTGCCAGCAGTTCATATACTAGCAGCTACGAGCAGTACTTC.

The V call is TRBV30, the J call TRBJ1-1, with 7 bases fitting TRBD1. V dropped 1 base and J dropped 4; count of bases not matched to a gene: 9. The germline V gene encodes CDR1 GTSNPN and CDR2 SVGIG (reference sequence). The CDR3 runs 15 residues. The CDR3 sequence is CAWSGGPNRGTEAFF. In nucleotides, the CDR3 is TGTGCCTGGAGTGGGGGGCCAAACAGGGGCACTGAAGCTTTCTTT.